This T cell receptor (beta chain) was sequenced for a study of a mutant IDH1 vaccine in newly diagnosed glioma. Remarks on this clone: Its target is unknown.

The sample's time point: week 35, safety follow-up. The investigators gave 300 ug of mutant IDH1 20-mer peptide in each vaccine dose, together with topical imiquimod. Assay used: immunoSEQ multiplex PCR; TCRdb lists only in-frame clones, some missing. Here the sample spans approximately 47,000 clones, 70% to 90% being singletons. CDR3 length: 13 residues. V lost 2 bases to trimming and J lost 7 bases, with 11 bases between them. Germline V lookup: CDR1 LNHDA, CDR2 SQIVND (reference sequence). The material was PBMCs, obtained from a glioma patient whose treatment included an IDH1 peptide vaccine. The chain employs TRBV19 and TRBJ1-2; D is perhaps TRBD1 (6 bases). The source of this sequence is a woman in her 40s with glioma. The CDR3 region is CASSISGHRGYTF. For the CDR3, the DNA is TGTGCCAGTAGTATATCGGGACATCGTGGCTACACCTTC.